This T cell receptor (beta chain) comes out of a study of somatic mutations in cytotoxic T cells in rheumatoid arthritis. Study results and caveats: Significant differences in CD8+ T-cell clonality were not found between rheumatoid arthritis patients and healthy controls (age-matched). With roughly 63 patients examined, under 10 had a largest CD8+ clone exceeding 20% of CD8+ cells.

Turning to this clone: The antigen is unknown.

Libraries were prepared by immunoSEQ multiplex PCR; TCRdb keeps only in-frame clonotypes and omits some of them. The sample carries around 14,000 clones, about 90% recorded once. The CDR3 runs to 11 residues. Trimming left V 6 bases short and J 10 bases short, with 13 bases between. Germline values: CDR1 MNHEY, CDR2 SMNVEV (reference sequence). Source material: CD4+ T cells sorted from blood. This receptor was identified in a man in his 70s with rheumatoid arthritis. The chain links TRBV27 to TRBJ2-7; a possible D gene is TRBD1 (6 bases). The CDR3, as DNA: TGTGCCAGCAGCGAGGGGGTTGCTCAGTACTTC. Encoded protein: CASSEGVAQYF.